The sequence of this T cell receptor beta chain was determined in a study of T cell responses to AZD1222 COVID-19 vaccine. Study outcomes and limitations: The reported proportion of spike-specific TCRs targeting unmutated variant regions was nearly half.

Profiling relied on immunoSEQ multiplex PCR, and the TCRdb table lists in-frame clones only, not all of them. The table includes tens of thousands of clones, around 90% detected once. Points on this clone: Its matching antigen is unknown.

The CDR3 loop spans 19 amino acids. V trimming: 1 base; J trimming: 2 bases; junction bases outside the gene matches: 11. The germline CDR1 and CDR2 sequences are MNHEY and SMNVEV (reference sequence). The input for sequencing was peripheral blood, taken 28 days after the second AZD1222 dose. This receptor was identified in an adult who received the AZD1222 COVID-19 vaccine. This sequence joins TRBV27 and TRBJ1-6; TRBD1 matches at 7 bases. CDR3 in amino acids: CASSLFPPDRSTYNSPLHF. The CDR3 DNA sequence: TGTGCCAGCAGTTTATTTCCACCGGACAGGTCGACCTATAATTCACCCCTCCACTTT.